This TCR beta chain was recorded in a study of blood T cells in healthy people across ages. Whole-study results and caveats: PBMC samples, being unsorted, prevented any conclusive comparison of naive and antigen-experienced cells. There were more naive CD4+ cells and higher diversity in long-lived donors than in aged donors.

The CDR3 covers 14 residues. Trimming stripped 3 bases from V and 4 bases from J, with 15 bases between. Germline lookup yields CDR1 SQVTM and CDR2 ANQGSEA. Together with a sample-barcoded 5' primer, a J-beta primer mix was included in a second PCR lasting roughly 6 to 12 cycles. Each CDR3 protein is one row after TCRdb ran MiXCR on the 5' RACE reads. Among about 800,000 distinct CDR3 sequences listed, 25% were seen once. Concerning this clonotype: Its antigen remains unknown.

RNA extraction gave at least 5 micrograms of total RNA per sample. These data were also filed under a second study, of T cells of mothers and their children.

The rearrangement joins TRBV29-1 to TRBJ2-5, with D possibly TRBD1 on 5 matching bases. Sequencing used blood. The receptor was derived from a boy younger than 18 in good health. This chain's CDR3 is CSVEDDRKGETQYF. In nucleotides, the CDR3 is TGCAGCGTTGAGGATGACAGAAAGGGAGAGACCCAGTACTTC.